This entry concerns a single T cell receptor (beta chain). The specificity of this receptor is unknown. Base qualities were left out, and no much larger clone turns up one base away. This sample was included in a study of T cell responses to AZD1222 COVID-19 vaccine (dated by TCRdb to the early 2020s). About the study as a whole: AZD1222 recipients given second doses at about 4 weeks or at about 12 weeks were pooled, since spike-specific TCR depth and breadth were not found to differ between the two schedules. A total of 233 trial participants underwent TCR sequencing, of whom approximately 200 had received two doses of AZD1222 and some 25 had received two doses of the MenACWY control vaccine. Trial participants were enrolled into age subgroups of 18-55, 56-69 and 70-plus years, which contained about 160, 30 and 59 TCR-sequenced participants, respectively.

What this sample's time point label stands for: baseline before first vaccination. Samples from vaccinated people were obtained from the UK trials COV001 and COV002, which included a single-blind randomized controlled phase 2/3 trial of AZD1222 (ChAdOx1 nCoV-19) in healthy adults. Trial participant PBMC samples were collected at day 0 and day 28 after the second dose for TCRbeta chain sequencing. The CDR3 regions of human TCRbeta chains were analyzed by immunosequencing. The source study handled its data this way. TCRs in the repertoires were compared against a reference library of SARS-CoV-2-specific TCRs that had been generated with the MIRA antigen-specificity platform. Breadth was defined as the fraction of unique TCRs that were SARS-CoV-2-associated. Depth was defined as the fraction of total T cells that were SARS-CoV-2-associated. Using the MIRA data, each spike-specific TCR was assigned both to the spike region to which the TCR was reactive and to a CD4 or CD8 class. Log10-transformed breadth and depth values were compared by one-way ANOVA with Sidak's multiple comparisons tests. TCRdb retrieved this table from immuneACCESS and kept in-frame rearrangements only. Not all clones are present; in checked studies, unresolved V genes account for under half, and no reason is known for the remainder. The V and J calls and clone size come from that table; D and trimming were worked out from the DNA. The sample contains 130,000 to 150,000 clones, roughly 88% of them found a single time. The top ten hold over 13% of the sample.

Beyond this particular receptor, the publication reports: The 56-69-year group was small, and its depth increase did not reach significance, likely because of low power. The whole spike protein was spanned by vaccine-associated CD4 TCRs, and dominant responses were seen in regions 160-218 and 743-854. Conclusions about previously exposed vaccinees were limited because only a handful of AZD1222 recipients were SARS-CoV-2 seropositive at baseline. Reportedly, close to half of the unique spike-specific TCRs recognized epitopes lying outside the regions that are mutated in the B.1.351 and B.1.1.7 variants. Participants were mostly white British and included more females than males, and it was suggested by the authors that clonal diversity may have been underestimated. No day 14 peak-response samples were available, so repertoires were characterized only after the peak T cell response. Spike-specific TCR breadth and depth rose significantly after two AZD1222 doses compared with day 0 and with MenACWY recipients.

Trimming costs V 5 bases and J 1 base, and their ends lie 14 bases apart. The CDR3 runs 15 amino acids, cysteine and phenylalanine included. Only the CDR3 DNA is retained, 45 bases long and in frame from the first base. Looking up the germline V gene (reference sequence) yields CDR1 SGHAT and CDR2 FQDESV. This clonotype originated in an adult in good health. The sequence joins TRBV11-1 to TRBJ1-2; no D gene call is confident. The material sequenced was peripheral blood, taken on day 0 of AZD1222 vaccination. The CDR3 in this case is CASSRTAADNYGYTF. The DNA sequence is TGTGCCAGCAGCCGCACCGCGGCAGATAACTATGGCTACACCTTC.